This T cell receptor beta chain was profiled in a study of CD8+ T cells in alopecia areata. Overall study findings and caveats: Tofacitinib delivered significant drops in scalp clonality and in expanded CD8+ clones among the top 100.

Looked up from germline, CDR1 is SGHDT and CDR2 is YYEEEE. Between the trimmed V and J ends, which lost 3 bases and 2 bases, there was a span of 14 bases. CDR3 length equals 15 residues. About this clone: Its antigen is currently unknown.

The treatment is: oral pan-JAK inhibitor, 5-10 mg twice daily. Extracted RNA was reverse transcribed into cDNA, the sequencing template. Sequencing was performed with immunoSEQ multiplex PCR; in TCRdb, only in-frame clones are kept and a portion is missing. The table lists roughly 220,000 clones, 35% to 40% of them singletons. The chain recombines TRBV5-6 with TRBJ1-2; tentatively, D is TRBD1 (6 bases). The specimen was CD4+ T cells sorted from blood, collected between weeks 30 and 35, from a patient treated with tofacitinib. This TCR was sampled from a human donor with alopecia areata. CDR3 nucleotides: TGTGCCAGCAGCTCCGACTTACAGGGCAACTATGGCTACACCTTC. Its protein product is CASSSDLQGNYGYTF.